Listed here are 12 T cell receptor beta chains from one sample, sequenced in a study of blood T cell repertoires in COVID-19. Sequencing used immunoSEQ multiplex PCR; TCRdb keeps in-frame clones, though not all of them. This sample has about 190,000 clones; more than 85% occur once, and the top ten carry under 30%. Sequencing was done on a sample of PBMCs or T cells enriched from blood (not recorded which). The receptors originated from a middle-aged woman in a cohort exposed to, infected with or recovered from COVID-19 (not recorded which).

This clone was counted a few times. The chain is built from TRBV27 and TRBJ2-7, with TRBD2 identical over 14 bases. After removal of 8 bases from V and 6 bases from J, the junction contained 3 bases not matched to a gene. The CDR3 has 13 amino acids. The germline gives CDR1 MNHEY, CDR2 SMNVEV (reference sequence). The CDR3 is CASLGTSGGEQYF. The CDR3 bases are TGTGCCAGCCTCGGGACTAGCGGGGGCGAGCAGTACTTC.

The rearrangement joins TRBV10-2 to TRBJ1-4, with TRBD1 matching over 9 bases. This CDR3 is built from 15 residues. Per the germline V gene, CDR1 is WSHSY and CDR2 is SAAADI. V shed 5 bases and J 4 bases; nucleotides not matched to a gene: 5. The CDR3 loop is CASSYDRGVNEKLFF. CDR3 in DNA: TGCGCCAGCAGTTACGACAGGGGGGTTAATGAAAAACTGTTTTTT.

This clone was detected once. The V gene is TRBV2, the J gene TRBJ2-5; no clear D gene. The germline gives CDR1 SNHLY, CDR2 FYNNEI. V was pared by 10 bases and J by 0 bases, with 12 bases between. This CDR3 comprises 13 residues. DNA of the CDR3: TGTGCCACCCGTGACAAAAACCAAGAGACCCAGTACTTC. This encodes CATRDKNQETQYF.

This clone was observed a single time. The rearrangement joins TRBV19 to TRBJ1-1, with 7 positions matching TRBD1. Germline trimming cut 4 bases from V and 4 bases from J; bases unmatched to any gene: 12. There are 16 residues in the CDR3. Germline CDR1 reads LNHDA; CDR2 reads SQIVND (reference sequence). In nucleotides, the CDR3 is TGTGCCAGTAGTAGTAGACAGGGTCCCATGAGCACTGAAGCTTTCTTT. This gives the protein CASSSRQGPMSTEAFF.

The chain has TRBV21-1 and TRBJ2-7; the table's D call, TRBD2, was not checked against the DNA. TRBV21-1 is designated a pseudogene. This CDR3 has 14 amino acids. The CDR3 DNA reads TGTGCCAGCAGCAAAGGCGGGACGACGGGCGAGCAGTACTTC. Protein sequence: CASSKGGTTGEQYF.

The rearrangement joins TRBV27 to TRBJ1-5; TRBD1 aligns across 7 bases. V lost 5 bases and J lost 4; bases outside the gene matches: 5. The germline gives CDR1 MNHEY, CDR2 SMNVEV (reference sequence). The CDR3 loop spans 14 amino acids. Here the CDR3 reads CASSGAQGNQPQHF. DNA of the CDR3: TGTGCCAGCAGTGGGGCACAGGGGAATCAGCCCCAGCATTTT.

The chain carries TRBV25-1 and TRBJ1-1; D is perhaps TRBD1 (5 bases). CDR3 length equals 13 residues. Trimming left V 6 bases short and J 4 bases short, with 12 bases between. Per the germline V gene, CDR1 is MGHDK and CDR2 is SYGVNS. CDR3 DNA sequence: TGTGCCAGCAGCTTCCAGGGTCCCACTGAAGCTTTCTTT. Amino acid sequence: CASSFQGPTEAFF.

The chain joins TRBV11-2 to TRBJ1-6; possibly TRBD1 for D (5 bases). The CDR3 runs to 17 residues. From germline, CDR1 is SGHAT and CDR2 FQNNGV. V was shortened by 5 bases and J by 6 bases, with 20 bases between the two germline ends. In nucleotides, the CDR3 is TGTGCCAGCAGCCTAAGCCGACTGGGGCCCTTTAATTCACCCCTCCACTTT. Its protein product is CASSLSRLGPFNSPLHF.

The chain links TRBV7-9 to TRBJ2-5; 7 nucleotides align to TRBD2. With V trimmed by 4 bases and J by 1 base, 12 bases remained unmatched. The germline CDR1 and CDR2 sequences are SEHNR and FQNEAQ (reference sequence). This CDR3 spans 17 amino acids. CDR3 residues: CASSSIRGEQTQETQYF. CDR3 coding DNA: TGTGCCAGCAGCTCTATACGGGGGGAGCAGACCCAAGAGACCCAGTACTTC.

This clone was counted a single time. The chain links TRBV3-1 (or the pseudogene TRBV3-2) to TRBJ2-7, with TRBD2 matching 11 bases. CDR3 length: 15 residues. V was clipped by 4 bases and J by 4 bases; unmatched bases: 6. Germline-derived CDR1 and CDR2 are LGHDT and YNNKEL (reference sequence). The CDR3 nucleotides read TGTGCCAGCAGCCCTCTACTAGCGGGAGCATACGAGCAGTACTTC. Its protein is CASSPLLAGAYEQYF.

CDR3 loop: CATSGVSEEKLFF. The CDR3, as DNA: TGTGCCACCTCAGGGGTTAGTGAGGAAAAACTGTTTTTT. The chain links TRBV25-1 to TRBJ1-4; possibly TRBD1 for D (6 bases). V dropped 10 bases and J dropped 8 bases, with 17 bases sitting between them. The CDR3 sequence is 13 residues long. Germline V gene lookup returns CDR1 MGHDK and CDR2 SYGVNS.

The rearrangement joins TRBV6-2 or TRBV6-3 to TRBJ1-2, with D unclear. This CDR3 contains 12 residues. CDR1 is MNHEY, CDR2 SVGEGT, per germline. The ends were cut back, 6 bases at V and 4 bases at J, with 9 bases in the middle. CDR3 in DNA: TGTGCCAGCAGCTGGACTAGCTATGGCTACACCTTC. Amino acid sequence: CASSWTSYGYTF.